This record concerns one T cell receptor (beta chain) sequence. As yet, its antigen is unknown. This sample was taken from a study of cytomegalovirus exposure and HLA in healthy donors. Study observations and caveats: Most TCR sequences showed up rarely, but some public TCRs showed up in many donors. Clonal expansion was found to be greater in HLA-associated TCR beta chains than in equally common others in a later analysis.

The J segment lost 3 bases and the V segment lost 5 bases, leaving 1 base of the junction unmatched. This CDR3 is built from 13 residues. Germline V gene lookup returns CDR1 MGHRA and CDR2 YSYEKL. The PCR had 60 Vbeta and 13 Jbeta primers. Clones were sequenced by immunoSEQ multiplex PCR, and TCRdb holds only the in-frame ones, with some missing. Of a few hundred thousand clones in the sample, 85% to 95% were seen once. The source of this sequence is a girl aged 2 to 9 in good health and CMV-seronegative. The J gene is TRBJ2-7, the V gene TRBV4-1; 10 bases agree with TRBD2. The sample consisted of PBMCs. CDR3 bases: TGCGCCAGCAGCGCTAGCGGGAGCTACGAGCAGTACTTC. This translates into CASSASGSYEQYF.